The T cell receptor (beta chain) under discussion was sequenced for a study of cytomegalovirus exposure and HLA in healthy donors (dated by TCRdb to about 2017). Context from the whole study: An earlier analysis of 587 of the donors reported 276 Gb of sequence data and 117 million unique TCR beta sequences obtained from around 170 million T cells. The later analysis used no new phenotypic data to find candidate immune exposures, relying instead on TCR beta sequences and their occurrence across donors. HLA typing covered class I and class II loci at four-digit resolution. All discovery cohort repertoires had been generated on a single sequencing platform. High-throughput TCR immunosequencing, statistical association of individual TCRs with disease status, and machine learning were combined to predict cytomegalovirus infection status. Of the 300 to 450 genotyped donors, roughly 80% were placed in the genetic ancestry cluster associated with self-reported Caucasian donors. Donor age, sex, ethnicity and CMV serostatus were compiled alongside the repertoire data. The study used immunosequencing to profile the T cell repertoires of around 600 subjects and linked those repertoires to cytomegalovirus serostatus. Typing coverage varied by locus: roughly 620-640 donors for A, B, C, DRB1 and DQB1; about 520 for DQA1; approximately 610 for DPA1; roughly 450 for DPB1. Four or five DR-DQ haplotypes were handled as single units for association and clustering because linkage in the cohort was strong. In a later analysis, previously published TCR beta repertoires from roughly 710 donors were re-analyzed and high-resolution HLA genotyping was added so that TCR occurrence patterns could be studied. In a later genetic analysis, genome-wide SNP genotypes for about 55% of the roughly 700 donors were used, and that subset was treated as a discovery cohort. About 300 gigabases of sequencing data and tens of millions of unique TCR sequences were included in an early release covering roughly 600 HLA-typed donors. The study was designed to test whether signatures of past pathogen exposure could be identified by cataloging public T cell receptors. Across some 400 genotyped donors of the cohort, an average of about 250,000 unique TCR beta nucleotide sequences per donor were sequenced, and about a sixth of those sequences were non-productive. In an earlier analysis of roughly 600 of the donors, high-throughput TCR beta sequencing was used to judge whether each TCR beta V gene segment behaved as functional or pseudogenic. In addition to the first cohort of 500 to 850 subjects, a separate validation cohort of approximately 130 different subjects was used.

What the authors observed across the whole study: In a later analysis, HLA-associated TCR beta chains were found to be more clonally expanded and to have lower generation probabilities than equally common non-associated chains. The sequencing pipeline was judged likely to have produced a cluster of highly shared sequence variants as a technical artifact. While some public TCRs were present in many individuals, most TCR sequences turned up only very rarely across donors. Broadly in line with IMGT annotations, most TCR beta V segments showed up in productive rearrangements about 90% or about 30% of the time in an earlier analysis of some 590 of the donors. In a later analysis, the rate of TCR association differed among HLA loci, with DRB1 alleles having the most associated TCRs and HLA-C alleles having the fewest. It was suggested by the authors that the approach could potentially be generalized to other disease states and immunological phenotypes. A further reported finding was that TCR beta sequences accurately predicted the HLA-A and HLA-B alleles for most subjects in the first cohort. Presence/absence analyses assumed roughly uniform sequencing depth across donors, an assumption that may not hold. When HLA alleles, especially DR and DQ, strongly co-occurred, TCR associations were difficult to assign to individual alleles. Cytomegalovirus status was reported to be diagnosed by the classifier with high specificity and sensitivity in both the original and validation cohorts. A later analysis found that most CMV-associated TCR beta chains appeared HLA-restricted, with HLA associations seemingly driven largely by CMV exposure. A total of around 150 TCR beta chains were listed by the study as associated with cytomegalovirus. CMV serostatus was the only immune exposure information available for the cohort. The cohort was sequenced for TCR beta chains only, and without alpha or paired-chain data the features that could be detected were limited. In vitro tests confirmed that a few of the cytomegalovirus-associated TCR beta chains recognize cytomegalovirus antigens. A later genetic analysis associated a missense DCLRE1C variant with V-gene and J-gene trimming of TCR beta chains, and an independent cohort replicated the association. Because some donors lacked HLA typing at each locus, the association tests relied only on the typed subset. According to a later analysis, parvovirus B19, influenza, CMV and Epstein-Barr virus appeared linked to several top co-occurrence clusters. Correlated functional status among segregating V segments might be attributable to linkage disequilibrium, but an unknown experimental factor could not be ruled out. Some IMGT-functional V segments, including TRBV6-2 and TRBV6-3, could not be distinguished by the 87-base-pair reads and were therefore excluded. At a false discovery rate of 0.05, a later analysis linked approximately 18,000 TCR beta sequences to specific HLA alleles. Around 16 rarely observed V segments, including chromosome 9 orphons, were excluded from the earlier analysis of several hundred of the donors because counts were too low. Compared with the roughly 600-donor mean, donors in an Asian-associated ancestry cluster had fewer N-insertions in productive TCRs, according to a later genetic analysis.

Comments on this clone: There is no known antigen for this receptor. No qualities accompany the bases; no much larger clone lies one base away.

Libraries were built with the immunoSEQ multiplex PCR assay. A mixture of 60 forward primers for TCR Vbeta segments and 13 reverse primers for TCR Jbeta segments was used in the multiplex PCR. The CDR3 region of rearranged TCR beta genes was amplified from genomic DNA by a multiplex PCR assay. The Illumina HiSeq System was used to sequence the amplified TCR beta libraries as 87-base-pair reads. As for the original processing: In a later analysis, about 80 million unique TCR beta chains were counted across the 500 to 700 repertoires, and roughly 11 million of these chains were shared by at least two donors. A nearest-neighbor algorithm error-corrected the raw reads and collapsed the reads into unique sequences, merging closely related sequences to remove PCR and sequencing errors. To assign V, D and J gene segments, CDR3 sequences were aligned to IMGT reference sequences. For a sequence to be retained, at least a six-nucleotide match to both a V gene segment and a J gene segment was required. Rearrangements were classified as productive when the CDR3 lacked stop codons and remained in frame with V and J, and all other rearrangements were classified as non-productive. Following IMGT convention, CDR3 was defined as the stretch from the second conserved V-encoded cysteine to the conserved J-encoded phenylalanine. The earlier analysis of about 610 of the donors excluded sequences that lacked an unambiguous match to a single V gene segment. An earlier analysis of 550 to 650 of the donors classified V segments as functional when productive rearrangements were above 56.7% and as segregating when the standard deviation between donors was above 5%. A statistical classification framework was developed to diagnose cytomegalovirus status using the catalog of TCR beta chain sequences. In a later analysis, TCR nucleotide sequences were compared against IMGT/GENE-DB human TR gene sequences so that V and J genes could be assigned. The TCRdist pipeline was used in a later analysis to assign CDR3 sequences and most-parsimonious VDJ recombination scenarios. In a later analysis, each TCR beta chain was defined by its CDR3 amino acid sequence together with its V-gene family, and reads without a unique V-gene family were excluded. As a way to deal with suspected cross-contamination and a sequencing artifact, a later analysis dropped over 550 nucleotide sequences that were highly shared and had low generation probability. A later analysis calculated a clonal expansion index for each public chain from normalized within-repertoire ranks of inferred template counts. Generation probabilities in a later analysis came from a VDJ recombination model fitted to out-of-frame rearrangements, and those results were checked against IGoR. A later analysis scored TCR-TCR, TCR-HLA and TCR-CMV co-occurrence with hypergeometric tests, applying a repertoire-size bias correction to TCR pairs. To estimate false discovery rates, a later analysis permuted the HLA or CMV assignments 20 times. In a later analysis, co-occurring TCRs were grouped using DBSCAN, and TCRdist sequence similarity was added for clustering within HLA-allele-positive subsets. Co-occurrence clustering excluded repertoires with fewer than 30,000 or more than 120,000 public chains, plus five with anomalous nucleotide sharing. As stored in TCRdb, this immuneACCESS dataset retains in-frame rearrangements with V and J assigned. A fraction of the clones does not appear; measured against another copy, unresolved V genes explain less than half of the discrepancy, and the remainder lacks a known reason. The D gene and trimming were derived from the DNA, and the V and J assignments and clone size from that table. Within this sample are 200,000 to 250,000 clones, with around 85% of them counted one time only. The leading ten clones occupy over 1% of the sample.

In total, approximately 690 healthy bone marrow donors made up the cohort. Cohort members were all nominally healthy when sampled, although unrecorded immune exposures were likely present. Of the 666 cohort members, more than 250 had a positive CMV serostatus and about 350 had a negative one, while no CMV serostatus was recorded for the donor. Each donor provided a peripheral blood sample, and peripheral blood mononuclear cells were used for TCR beta sequencing. Genomic DNA extraction from the blood cell samples was performed with the Qiagen DNeasy Blood Extraction Kit. V and J are trimmed by 0 bases and 1 base, and the gene matches miss 6 bases of the junction. Via the germline V gene, CDR1 is SGHTS and CDR2 YDEGEE. The CDR3 measures 17 amino acids from cysteine to phenylalanine. The CDR3 DNA has 51 bases and is translated from base 1.

The sequence joins TRBV5-8 to TRBJ1-3; 8 nucleotides in the junction match TRBD1. The source of this sequence is a human donor in good health. The sample was PBMCs. The nucleotide sequence is TGTGCCAGCAGCTTGGTCGAACAGGGGGGTTCTGGAAACACCATATATTTT. This is translated as CASSLVEQGGSGNTIYF. The full variable domain, completed from the reference TRBV5-8 and TRBJ1-3 proteins outside the CDR3, reads EAGVTQSPTHLIKTRGQQATLRCSPISGHTSVYWYQQALGLGLQFLLWYDEGEERNRGNFPPRFSGRQFPNYSSELNVNALELEDSALYLCASSLVEQGGSGNTIYFGEGSWLTVV.